This T cell receptor beta chain is from a study of blood T cells in healthy people across ages (dated by TCRdb to 2014 to 2015). About the investigation overall: In model experiments, roughly one uniquely barcoded TCR beta cDNA molecule per two T cells was captured by template switching. To track age-related changes in TCR beta repertoire diversity, the study relied on deep sequencing normalized with unique cDNA molecular identifiers. Donors were grouped into four age groups: young (average approximately 16 years), middle-aged (39), aged (around 60) and long-lived (over 80). To avoid experimental bias, donors of different ages were distributed randomly across sequencing lanes. For two donors (one aged 18 to 30 and one aged 80 or older), the study analyzed two additional independent replicas of 1 million unique cDNA reads from the same blood draw.

The library came from 5' RACE. Data came from an Illumina HiSeq 2500. A second 7 to 11 cycle PCR used a sample-barcoded 5' primer and a J-beta primer mix. A unique molecular identifier was introduced onto each TCR beta cDNA molecule by a template-switch 5' adaptor carrying 12 random nucleotides. Each sample yielded at least 2.5 million CDR3-containing paired-end reads. First-strand cDNA synthesis was performed from all RNA using the Mint cDNA synthesis kit, with priming by a TRBC-specific oligonucleotide. After uracil-DNA glycosylase treatment, a first 18-cycle PCR used universal primers M1SS and BC2_uni_R on all cDNA. The authors processed their data as follows. For normalization, 1 million high-quality reads, each with a distinct molecular identifier, were randomly selected from each sample. Reads sharing molecular identifiers were discarded rather than binned into consensus sequences. CDR3 identification, clonotype clustering and error correction used MiTCR with a Q25 quality threshold and the strictest error-elimination algorithm. Lower-bound total TCR beta diversity was estimated with a nonparametric unseen species model using Euler transformation. In TCRdb, the public reads were trimmed at Q25 with fastp and aligned with MiXCR, with productive beta chains retained. Rows are unified per CDR3 protein, each entry keeping the most common DNA and genes. None of the V and J calls come from the authors' own analysis; TCRdb made them. The sample includes 380,000 or so distinct CDR3 sequences, with approximately 52% observed a single time. 45% to 65% of the sample is held by the ten biggest clonotypes.

Worth noting for this clonotype: Its antigen is still unknown. No base quality values were provided; no much bigger clone lies one nucleotide off.

Reading from cysteine to phenylalanine, the CDR3 counts 17 amino acids. The read is trimmed to its CDR3 DNA, 51 bases read in frame from base 1. Sequences DFQATT (CDR1) and SNEGSKA (CDR2) are obtained from the germline V gene (reference sequence). V has 1 base trimmed and J has 0 bases trimmed; junction bases matching no gene number 8. Donors were under 40 systemically healthy Caucasian individuals from Russia aged roughly 6 to 90 years. About 9.8 milliliters of peripheral blood were drawn from each donor into EDTA-treated Vacutainer tubes. Ficoll-Paque density-gradient centrifugation was used to isolate PBMCs, with at least 7 million per sample. Trizol reagent was used to extract total RNA from the PBMCs, yielding at least 6 micrograms per sample. For every donor, flow cytometry on a PBMC aliquot measured the percentage of naive CD45RAhigh/CD27high T cells. What the study reported, not specific to this receptor: Because profiling used bulk unsorted PBMCs, naive and antigen-experienced compartments could not be compared conclusively. Compared with the aged group, more naive CD4+ T cells, fewer expanded clones and increased TCR diversity were shown by the long-lived group, suggesting age selection. Estimates of total diversity based on one million sequenced T cells were considered lower bounds and underestimates. There was a strong correlation between observed TCR beta diversity and the percentage of naive T cells measured by flow cytometry. As age increased, observed TCR beta diversity per million T cells dropped in a roughly linear way, and a significant reduction was already evident by age 40. The CMV infection status of donors was not known, potentially confounding age-related changes in expanded clonotypes.

The TCR was taken from a man between 60 and 75 years old in good health. Recombination connected TRBV20-1 to TRBJ2-4; 8 of the junction bases match TRBD2. The sample was blood. The CDR3 loop reads CSARVTSGNLAKNIQYF. The base sequence is TGCAGTGCTAGAGTCACTAGCGGAAACCTAGCCAAAAACATTCAGTACTTC.